This T cell receptor (beta chain) was recorded in a study of T cells in Graves' hyperthyroidism and ophthalmopathy. Regarding the study as a whole: Among thyroid clonotypes expanded above 0.001, most also appeared in blood.

Stable hyperthyroidism: no ophthalmopathy progression over 18 months of follow-up. Only a few counts were recorded for this clonotype. The target antigen is unknown. Germline V gene data show CDR1 as MGHDK and CDR2 as SYGVNS. The CDR3 runs 15 residues. The V end was cut by 2 bases, the J end by 5 bases, with 15 bases between. Amplification targeted TCR beta CDR3 regions from RNA transcripts. HTBI primers were used for first-round RT-PCR of the TCR CDR3. TCRdb independently ran MiXCR on the multiplex PCR reads; one entry per CDR3 protein. The profile shows about 360,000 distinct CDR3 sequences, approximately 20% of them singletons.

The sequence derives from a woman in her late teens or twenties with Graves' hyperthyroidism. What was sequenced was blood. The J gene is TRBJ1-1, the V gene TRBV25-1; D is ambiguous. As DNA, the CDR3 is TGTGCCAGCAGTGAAGGGAATTACGGAAGGACTGAAGCTTTCTTT. Translation: CASSEGNYGRTEAFF.